This note documents a single T cell receptor beta chain sequence. Its antigen is undetermined. As for the cDNA, it was generated by 5'RACE with 10-nucleotide random UMIs. From the 5' RACE reads, TCRdb called clonotypes with MiXCR, one entry per CDR3 protein. The data show under 130,000 distinct CDR3 sequences, less than 14% seen once. This entry is derived from a study of neurological immune-mediated disorders. The study's findings and limits: The study found no CDR3 amino acid sequences shared by expanded clones across subjects, suggesting private repertoires in all groups.

The germline V and J ends were trimmed by 5 bases and 2 bases, with 7 bases remaining between them. CDR1 and CDR2 from the germline V gene are SGHTA and FQGNSA. The CDR3 has 14 residues. Described time point: longitudinal time-point 3. The receptor comes from a female donor with HTLV-1-associated myelopathy (HAM/TSP). The sample was PBMCs. V usage is TRBV7-2 and J usage is TRBJ1-6; D remains unclear. The CDR3 sequence is CASSAGAYNSPLHF. The DNA of the CDR3 is TGTGCCAGCAGCGCCGGGGCCTATAATTCACCCCTCCACTTT.